Below are 9 T cell receptor beta chains sequenced from a single sample in a study of high-grade serous ovarian cancer treatment subgroups (dated by TCRdb to the early 2020s). The library was generated by the immunoSEQ multiplex PCR assay. Imported from immuneACCESS, the table was reduced by TCRdb to in-frame sequences with V and J called. These copies leave out some clones; in studies compared against another copy, an unresolved V gene accounts for under half, and the cause of the remainder is not known. Recorded for this sample are about 4,800 clones; 75% to 80% of them occurred a single time. The ten largest account for more than 7.5% of the sample. Tumor samples were obtained before definitive surgery or chemotherapy. The sequencing sample was made of tumor tissue. Receptors were obtained from a human donor with high-grade serous ovarian cancer.

The gene calls are TRBV7-8 and TRBJ2-4; the match to TRBD2 covers 7 bases. Losses at the gene ends were 2 bases for V and 8 bases for J; bases not matched to a gene: 9. The CDR3 runs 15 residues. Per the germline V gene, CDR1 is SGHVS and CDR2 is FQNEAQ. The CDR3 region is CASSLRVGGKDIQYF. The CDR3 nucleotides are TGTGCCAGCAGCTTACGGGTCGGGGGGAAGGACATTCAGTACTTC.

The chain has TRBV5-5 and TRBJ1-6, with D tentatively TRBD1 (6 bases). The germline gives CDR1 SGHKS, CDR2 YYEKEE (reference sequence). V lost 4 bases and J 2 bases, leaving 16 bases between the germline ends. This CDR3 comprises 17 residues. The CDR3 sequence: CASSLTAGGTYNSPLHF. CDR3 in DNA: TGTGCCAGCAGCCTGACAGCGGGGGGCACCTATAATTCACCCCTCCACTTT. Full variable domain (remainder filled in from reference TRBV5-5 and TRBJ1-6): DAGVTQSPTHLIKTRGQQVTLRCSPISGHKSVSWYQQVLGQGPQFIFQYYEKEERGRGNFPDRFSARQFPNYSSELNVNALLLGDSALYLCASSLTAGGTYNSPLHFGNGTRLTVT.

In this sample, this clone turned up a few times. This rearrangement joins TRBV5-1 to TRBJ1-6; possible D gene TRBD1, 6 bases. V lost 0 bases and J 8 bases, leaving 12 bases between the germline ends. Germline values: CDR1 SGHRS, CDR2 YFSETQ. The CDR3 totals 15 residues. CDR3: CASSLGQAKYSPLHF. In DNA, the CDR3 is TGCGCCAGCAGCTTGGGACAGGCCAAGTATTCACCCCTCCACTTT.

This chain uses TRBV9 with TRBJ2-7, with D possibly being TRBD1 (5 bases). This CDR3 is 14 amino acids long. V lost 3 bases and J lost 2, with 12 bases in between. Germline loops: CDR1 SGDLS, CDR2 YYNGEE. CDR3 loop: CASSGQTEPYEQYF. CDR3 in DNA: TGTGCCAGCAGCGGACAGACAGAACCCTACGAGCAGTACTTC.

The chain recombines TRBV18 with TRBJ1-5; tentatively, D is TRBD1 (5 bases). The CDR3 extends over 14 amino acids. V was trimmed by 3 bases and J by 2 bases, leaving 8 bases between them. Per the germline V gene, CDR1 is KGHSH and CDR2 is LQKENI. This CDR3 reads CASSPDKGNQPQHF. As DNA, the CDR3 is TGTGCCAGCTCACCGGACAAAGGCAATCAGCCCCAGCATTTT.

V and J are TRBV30 and TRBJ1-2; D unclear. CDR1 GTSNPN and CDR2 SVGIG come from the germline V gene (reference sequence). The CDR3 sequence is 11 residues long. Trimming took off 4 bases at V and 6 bases at J, with 9 bases between the two ends. The CDR3 DNA reads TGTGCCTGGATATGGGGAGATGGCTACACCTTC. This encodes CAWIWGDGYTF.

This clone was seen only once. The chain has TRBV14 and TRBJ2-1, with no clear D. This CDR3 contains 11 residues. Germline V gene data show CDR1 as SGHDN and CDR2 as FVKESK. Trimming pared 1 base from V and 9 bases from J, leaving 4 bases between. The CDR3 nucleotides read TGTGCCAGCAGCCAAGCGATTGAGCAGTTCTTC. It is translated as CASSQAIEQFF.

The V gene is TRBV15, the J gene TRBJ2-3; D possibly corresponds to TRBD2 (6 bases). Trimming removed 1 base at V and 4 bases at J, with 18 bases between. There are 17 residues in the CDR3. Germline CDR1 reads LNHNV; CDR2 reads YYDKDF (reference sequence). CDR3 nucleotide sequence: TGTGCCACCAGCAGAGCGATCGGGGGAACGGGGGCAGATACGCAGTATTTT. Protein sequence: CATSRAIGGTGADTQYF.

This clone was seen only once. The chain combines TRBV7-6 with TRBJ1-2; D is unresolved. Trimming stripped 1 base from V and 0 bases from J, with 9 bases between. Germline V CDR1 and CDR2: SGHVS, FNYEAQ. The CDR3 is 15 amino acids. The CDR3 loop reads CASSLEADSNYGYTF. The CDR3 region has the DNA TGTGCCAGCAGCTTAGAGGCAGACTCTAACTATGGCTACACCTTC.